A selection of T cell receptor beta chains follows, all from one sample in a study of CD4 T cells in lung cancer. This table comes from immunoSEQ multiplex PCR, and its TCRdb copy is limited to in-frame clones, with some not included. The repertoire consists of about 170 clones, with roughly 82% occurring once and the leading ten covering roughly 40%. Their target antigens are unknown. The source material was a cultured T cell line or clone derived from lung, from the whole sample or a sorted T cell fraction (not recorded which). These receptors were collected from a woman aged 60-75 years with non-small cell lung cancer. Some clones in this sample may be carry-over from other donors' samples. Both conserved end residues are part of each CDR3. A D gene is named only where the DNA matches it firmly. Clone size, where shown, is once, few, many, or a class for clones that have expanded.

d_call | j_call | clone_size | cdr3_length | v_call | cdr3_nt | cdr3_aa
TRBD1 | TRBJ2-1 | NA | 16 | TRBV27 | TGTGCCAGCAGTTTAAGGACAGGTAGCTCCTACAATGAGCAGTTCTTC | CASSLRTGSSYNEQFF
TRBD2 | TRBJ2-5 | NA | 15 | TRBV7-9 | TGTGCCAGCAGCTTCGCGGCGGGAGGTGGGGAGACCCAGTACTTC | CASSFAAGGGETQYF
NA | TRBJ2-3 | NA | 12 | TRBV5-6 | TGTGCCAGCAGCACGGTCGGGGATACGCAGTATTTT | CASSTVGDTQYF
NA | TRBJ1-1 | NA | 11 | TRBV6-5 | TGTGCCAGCAGTTCGGTCCCTGAAGCTTTCTTT | CASSSVPEAFF
NA | TRBJ2-4 | NA | 14 | TRBV5-4 | TGTGCCAGCAGCCCCGGGACTTCCAAAAACATTCAGTACTTC | CASSPGTSKNIQYF
NA | TRBJ2-3 | few | 15 | TRBV11-1 | TGTGCCAGCAGCTTAGACTTGGGGGGCACAGATACGCAGTATTTT | CASSLDLGGTDTQYF
NA | TRBJ1-1 | NA | 14 | TRBV12-5 | TGTGCTAGTGGCCCCTTCGACGGGAACACTGAAGCTTTCTTT | CASGPFDGNTEAFF
NA | TRBJ1-1 | NA | 15 | TRBV5-6 | TGTGCCAGCAGCTTGGCCGGAGACAGGAACACTGAAGCTTTCTTT | CASSLAGDRNTEAFF
NA | TRBJ2-2 | NA | 14 | TRBV14 | TGTGCCAGCAGCCAATTGGGACTCGCCGGGGAGCTGTTTTTT | CASSQLGLAGELFF
NA | TRBJ2-1 | NA | 12 | TRBV6-6 | TGTGCCAGCAGTCCGCACTACAATGAGCAGTTCTTC | CASSPHYNEQFF
NA | TRBJ1-2 | NA | 12 | TRBV28 | TGTGCAGTCGTATCGACCCGCGATGGCTACACCTTC | CAVVSTRDGYTF
TRBD1 | TRBJ1-2 | NA | 16 | TRBV27 | TGTGCCAGCAGTTTAGGGGACAGGGGGTTAATTAGGGGCTACACCTTC | CASSLGDRGLIRGYTF
NA | TRBJ2-2 | NA | 13 | TRBV19 | TGTGCCAGTCACCCTAGCCATTCCGGGGAGCTGTTTTTT | CASHPSHSGELFF
TRBD1 | TRBJ2-5 | few | 15 | TRBV6-5 | TGTGCCAGCAAACAAGGGACAGGGCCTCAAGAGACCCAGTACTTC | CASKQGTGPQETQYF
NA | TRBJ1-4 | NA | 15 | TRBV13 | TGTGCCAGCAGCGCTTCAGGGGCGGGGGCTGAAAAACTGTTTTTT | CASSASGAGAEKLFF
NA | TRBJ1-3 | NA | 14 | TRBV19 | TGTGCCAGTAGCGCTCCTAGCTCTGGAAACACCATATATTTT | CASSAPSSGNTIYF
TRBD2 | TRBJ2-3 | NA | 15 | TRBV19 | TGTGCCAGTAGTCGGACTAGCGGCACCACAGATACGCAGTATTTT | CASSRTSGTTDTQYF
TRBD1 | TRBJ2-2 | NA | 15 | TRBV7-2 | TGTGCCAGCAGGCCACAGGGGTCGAACACCGGGGAGCTGTTTTTT | CASRPQGSNTGELFF
TRBD1 | TRBJ1-1 | once | 18 | TRBV7-8 | TGTGCCAGCAGCTTAGGACAGGGGAAGGGGGAAGGGGGGACTGAAGCTTTCTTT | CASSLGQGKGEGGTEAFF
TRBD2 | TRBJ2-1 | NA | 15 | TRBV19 | TGTGCCAGTAGGGTGACTAGCGGAGGATTTAATGAGCAGTTCTTC | CASRVTSGGFNEQFF
NA | TRBJ1-1 | NA | 13 | TRBV4-1 | TGCGCCAGCAGCCAAGAAGGGTCGGCTCAAGCTTTCTTT | CASSQEGSAQAFF
NA | TRBJ2-3 | NA | 15 | TRBV29-1 | TGCAGCGTTGAAGTCAGTTCCTCTAGCACAGATACGCAGTATTTT | CSVEVSSSSTDTQYF
TRBD2 | TRBJ2-5 | NA | 15 | TRBV14 | TGTGCCAGCAGCCTAGGGTGGACTAGAGGGGAGACCCAGTACTTC | CASSLGWTRGETQYF
NA | TRBJ2-3 | NA | 14 | TRBV5-4 | TGTGCCAGCAGCTTGGGGGGGAGGACAGATACGCAGTATTTT | CASSLGGRTDTQYF
NA | TRBJ1-2 | NA | 13 | TRBV13 | TGTGCCAGCAGTTACGTCCCTAACTATGGCTACACCTTC | CASSYVPNYGYTF
NA | TRBJ1-1 | NA | 14 | TRBV7-2 | TGTGCCAGCAGCTTAGGTTTTGGGAACACTGAAGCTTTCTTT | CASSLGFGNTEAFF
NA | TRBJ1-6 | few | 13 | TRBV6-5 | TGTGCCAGCAGTTTGCGATCGGCGGCACCCCTCCACTTT | CASSLRSAAPLHF
TRBD1 | TRBJ1-1 | NA | 18 | TRBV5-5 | TGTGCCAGCAGCTCTGGAGGGACAGGGATCGATTATTTGCGTGAAGCTTTCTTT | CASSSGGTGIDYLREAFF
NA | TRBJ2-1 | NA | 14 | TRBV30 | TGTGCCTGCCCACGGAGCGGCCGCGGGGATGAGCAGTTCTTC | CACPRSGRGDEQFF
NA | TRBJ1-2 | NA | 14 | TRBV29-1 | TGCAGCGTTGAAGAGGGGTCAGGGGATCATGGCTACACCTTC | CSVEEGSGDHGYTF
NA | TRBJ2-1 | NA | 16 | TRBV5-4 | TGTGCCAGCAGCGGGCGCACAGGGATGTCCTACAATGAGCAGTTCTTC | CASSGRTGMSYNEQFF
NA | TRBJ2-2 | NA | 14 | TRBV10-3 | TGTGCCATCAGTGATCTCAAAGACACCGGGGAGCTGTTTTTT | CAISDLKDTGELFF
NA | TRBJ1-1 | NA | 15 | TRBV7-9 | TGTGCCAGCAGCTTAGTTGGCGGACAGAACACTGAAGCTTTCTTT | CASSLVGGQNTEAFF
NA | TRBJ1-1 | NA | 13 | TRBV28 | TGTGCCAGCAGTTTAATGGACGGCACTGAAGCTTTCTTT | CASSLMDGTEAFF
NA | TRBJ1-2 | hyperexpanded | 13 | TRBV6-5 | TGTGCCAGCAGTTACGTCCCTAACTATGGCTACACCTTC | CASSYVPNYGYTF